The 13 T cell receptor beta chains presented below share a single source sample, sequenced in a study of early T cells in non-severe SARS-CoV-2 infection. TCRdb passed the 5' RACE reads through MiXCR, listing each CDR3 protein once. The data show about 50,000 distinct CDR3 sequences, around 12% seen once. The sample here was whole blood, taken at baseline. Receptors originate from an adult who was a healthcare worker with PCR-confirmed SARS-CoV-2 infection or an uninfected control (not recorded which).

This clonotype was seen a handful of times. The chain uses TRBV7-3 and TRBJ2-1; the match to TRBD2 covers 13 bases. From germline, CDR1 is SGHTA and CDR2 FQGTGA. With V trimmed by 4 bases and J by 11 bases, 2 bases remained unmatched. The CDR3 covers 13 residues. The CDR3 DNA reads TGTGCCAGCAGCTCCGGGACTAGCGGGAAGCAGTTCTTC. It codes for CASSSGTSGKQFF.

This clonotype was counted a few times. The rearrangement links TRBV5-1 to TRBJ2-1; perhaps TRBD1 as D (6 bases). Germline V gives CDR1 SGHRS, CDR2 YFSETQ. V was trimmed by 1 base and J by 1 base, leaving 12 bases between them. This CDR3 has 16 residues. The CDR3 reads CASSLMAGESYNEQFF. In DNA, the CDR3 is TGCGCCAGCAGCTTGATGGCAGGGGAATCCTACAATGAGCAGTTCTTC.

This clonotype has more than one count but fewer than ten. The V and J genes are TRBV18 and TRBJ1-1, with TRBD1 as a possible D gene (6 bases). Germline assignment: CDR1 KGHSH and CDR2 LQKENI. CDR3 size: 17 residues. V was trimmed by 3 bases and J by 4 bases, leaving 21 bases between them. Written as DNA, the CDR3 is TGTGCCAGCTCACCTATGACCGGTGGCCGAGGGGGCACTGAAGCTTTCTTT. It translates to CASSPMTGGRGGTEAFF.

Note on this clonotype: Since a much larger clone is just one base distant, this may be a read error. This chain links TRBV5-5 with TRBJ2-7; D call uncertain. Trimming shortened V by 1 base and J by 2 bases, and 13 bases separated the two germline ends. The germline V gene has CDR1 SGHKS and CDR2 YYEKEE (reference sequence). This CDR3 comprises 15 residues. The CDR3 spells CASSLYSTVTYEQYF. The CDR3 nucleotides are TGTGCCAGCAGCTTGTATTCGACTGTTACCTACGAGCAGTACTTC.

This clonotype was counted a few times. The CDR3 bases are TGTGCCAGCAGCTTAGCGGGGGAGGGCGATCGGGCTTTCTTT. Amino acid sequence: CASSLAGEGDRAFF. The V gene is TRBV7-2, the J gene TRBJ1-1, with a tentative D call TRBD1 (5 bases). The CDR3 consists of 14 residues. The ends were cut back, 0 bases at V and 11 bases at J, with 16 bases in the middle. Germline V lookup: CDR1 SGHTA, CDR2 FQGNSA.

The V and J genes are TRBV29-1 and TRBJ1-2; 9 bases are shared with TRBD1. This CDR3 is built from 13 residues. The V gene's germline CDR1 is SQVTM and CDR2 ANQGSEA. V lost 6 bases and J lost 7; bases outside the gene matches: 9. CDR3 loop: CSVTGTGKGGYTF. The CDR3, as DNA: TGCAGCGTGACCGGGACAGGGAAAGGTGGCTACACCTTC.

This clonotype appeared a few times. The chain links TRBV28 to TRBJ1-2, with 7 bases lining up with TRBD1. This CDR3 is 13 amino acids long. Trimming at V came to 3 bases and at J to 8 bases, leaving 6 bases not matched to a gene. In germline, CDR1 is MDHEN, CDR2 SYDVKM. CDR3 sequence: CASSLAGGVGYTF. DNA of the CDR3: TGTGCCAGCAGTTTGGCAGGGGGAGTGGGCTACACCTTC.

This clonotype was seen at least ten times. V gene TRBV28 combines with J gene TRBJ2-2; D is possibly TRBD2 (6 bases). Germline V gives CDR1 MDHEN, CDR2 SYDVKM. The CDR3 totals 14 residues. V was shortened by 11 bases and J by 3 bases, with 16 bases between the two germline ends. This CDR3 is CAGARAGYTGELFF. In DNA form, the CDR3 reads TGTGCCGGCGCCAGAGCGGGTTACACCGGGGAGCTGTTTTTT.

This clonotype was picked up many times. V gene TRBV12-3 or TRBV12-4 combines with J gene TRBJ1-5; D is ambiguous. Trimming stripped 7 bases from V and 7 bases from J, with 17 bases between. CDR3 length equals 14 residues. The DNA for the CDR3 is TGTGCCAGCACCGTTTGCCGGGGATGGCAGCCCCAGCATTTT. It yields the protein CASTVCRGWQPQHF.

The V gene is TRBV28, the J gene TRBJ2-3; 7 bases are a match to TRBD1. V gave up 7 bases and J gave up 6 bases; unmatched junction bases: 13. This CDR3 contains 15 residues. Germline V gives CDR1 MDHEN, CDR2 SYDVKM. As DNA, the CDR3 is TGTGCCAGCACCCCCGGGACAGCCAGGCTTGATACGCAGTATTTT. Protein: CASTPGTARLDTQYF.

This sequence joins TRBV11-2 and TRBJ2-7; D is unresolved. V was cut by 0 bases and J by 4 bases, with 4 bases left in between. Germline-derived CDR1 and CDR2 are SGHAT and FQNNGV. The CDR3 sequence is 12 residues long. CDR3 sequence: CASSLDRYEQYF. CDR3 coding DNA: TGTGCCAGCAGCTTAGATCGGTACGAGCAGTACTTC.

The sample holds a few counts of this clonotype. The chain recombines TRBV11-2 with TRBJ2-2; weak D call: TRBD2 (7 bases). CDR3 length equals 15 residues. From germline, CDR1 is SGHAT and CDR2 FQNNGV. Trimming stripped 5 bases from V and 1 base from J, with 11 bases between. The CDR3 sequence is CASSHREGNTGELFF. CDR3 bases: TGTGCCAGCAGCCACAGGGAGGGGAACACCGGGGAGCTGTTTTTT.

The chain employs TRBV10-3 and TRBJ2-7; the match to TRBD2 covers 9 bases. The V gene's germline CDR1 is ENHRY and CDR2 SYGVKD. After removal of 5 bases from V and 6 bases from J, the junction contained 5 bases not matched to a gene. This CDR3 region has 13 residues. CDR3 protein: CAISYSGSPEQYF. In DNA, the CDR3 is TGTGCCATCAGTTATAGCGGGAGCCCCGAGCAGTACTTC.